These 27 T cell receptor beta chains share one sample of origin, sequenced in a study of siplizumab effects on memory and regulatory T cells. Measured with immunoSEQ multiplex PCR; TCRdb has only the in-frame clones, and not every one. The table lists tens of thousands of clones, around three quarters of them singletons, with over 0.4% in the top ten. Sequenced material: memory CD4+ T cells sorted from blood. All receptors come from a human donor in good health.

The chain joins TRBV15 to TRBJ1-2, with D possibly matching TRBD1 (6 bases). V dropped 0 bases and J dropped 5 bases, with 16 bases sitting between them. The CDR3 has 16 residues. Germline-derived CDR1 and CDR2 are LNHNV and YYDKDF (reference sequence). This CDR3 reads CATSRDSGAVVYGYTF. The CDR3 DNA reads as TGTGCCACCAGCAGAGATTCGGGGGCAGTCGTGTATGGCTACACCTTC.

This clone has a single count. The rearrangement joins TRBV9 to TRBJ2-4, with D perhaps matching TRBD1 (7 bases). Trimming left V 7 bases short and J 2 bases short, with 16 bases between. The CDR3 runs to 15 residues. In germline, CDR1 is SGDLS, CDR2 YYNGEE. The chain's CDR3 is CASPGGSDSKNIQYF. CDR3 sequence (DNA): TGTGCCAGCCCAGGGGGGTCGGACTCCAAAAACATTCAGTACTTC.

The chain combines TRBV28 with TRBJ1-5; tentative D call: TRBD1 (5 bases). CDR3 length: 12 amino acids. Trimming removed 2 bases from V and 8 bases from J, with 7 bases in between. CDR1 MDHEN and CDR2 SYDVKM come from the germline V gene. The CDR3 nucleotides are TGTGCCAGCAGTTTAAGCAGGGAGCCCCAGCATTTT. Translated, it gives CASSLSREPQHF.

This sequence joins TRBV7-2 and TRBJ2-1; 9 nucleotides align to TRBD2. Germline CDR1 SGHTA, CDR2 FQGNSA. V lost 3 bases, J lost 4 bases, and 4 bases stayed unmatched. The CDR3 length is 15 residues. CDR3 sequence (DNA): TGTGCCAGCAGCTTGCGGGCGGGGGGGTACAATGAGCAGTTCTTC. Translating it yields CASSLRAGGYNEQFF. The full variable domain, with the rest looked up from reference TRBV7-2 and TRBJ2-1, is GAGVSQSPSNKVTEKGKDVELRCDPISGHTALYWYRQSLGQGLEFLIYFQGNSAPDKSGLPSDRFSAERTGGSVSTLTIQRTQQEDSAVYLCASSLRAGGYNEQFFGPGTRLTVL.

V usage is TRBV5-5 and J usage is TRBJ2-2; D is undetermined. This CDR3 comprises 15 residues. Germline V gene data show CDR1 as SGHKS and CDR2 as YYEKEE (reference sequence). Trimming took 3 bases from V and 4 from J, leaving 13 bases between them. CDR3 region: CASSSPAESTGELFF. The CDR3 nucleotides are TGTGCCAGCAGCTCGCCGGCAGAAAGCACCGGGGAGCTGTTTTTT.

The chain couples TRBV21-1 to TRBJ1-6. TRBV21-1 is flagged as a pseudogene. The CDR3 has 14 amino acids. CDR3: CASSSRGANSPLHF. The CDR3 nucleotides are TGTGCCAGCAGCTCCCGCGGGGCAAATTCACCCCTCCACTTT.

The chain couples TRBV5-1 to TRBJ1-2; D remains ambiguous. The CDR3 sequence is 15 residues long. V lost 0 bases and J 4 bases, leaving 13 bases between the germline ends. Germline V CDR1 and CDR2: SGHRS, YFSETQ. CDR3 coding DNA: TGCGCCAGCAGCTTGGTCGCGGGTGGGTCCTATGGCTACACCTTC. This translates into CASSLVAGGSYGYTF.

The chain uses TRBV29-1 and TRBJ2-7, with D perhaps matching TRBD2 (7 bases). The V end was cut by 7 bases, the J end by 4 bases, with 14 bases between. The length of the CDR3 is 12 residues. CDR1 and CDR2 from the germline V gene are SQVTM and ANQGSEA. This CDR3 is CSGLRGGYEQYF. The CDR3 DNA follows: TGCAGCGGCCTCAGGGGAGGGTACGAGCAGTACTTC.

The chain couples TRBV30 to TRBJ1-3; D is ambiguous. Per germline, CDR1 GTSNPN and CDR2 SVGIG (reference sequence). The CDR3 sequence is 14 residues long. Trimming cost V 2 bases and J 4 bases, with 12 bases left between them. The CDR3 protein is CAWSQSGKGNTIYF. The CDR3 DNA sequence: TGTGCCTGGAGTCAGTCCGGAAAAGGAAACACCATATATTTT.

The chain combines TRBV30 with TRBJ2-1; 8 bases match TRBD2. Germline trimming cut 4 bases from V and 8 bases from J; bases unmatched to any gene: 7. CDR1 and CDR2 (germline): GTSNPN, SVGIG (reference sequence). The CDR3 is 13 amino acids. Here the CDR3 reads CAWKVAGLDEQFF. The CDR3 DNA reads as TGTGCCTGGAAGGTAGCGGGGTTGGATGAGCAGTTCTTC.

V gene TRBV4-3 combines with J gene TRBJ1-1; D remains unclear. V lost 0 bases and J 1 base, leaving 3 bases between the germline ends. This CDR3 contains 13 residues. CDR1 and CDR2 from the germline V gene are LGHNA and YSLEER. This CDR3 reads CASSQEPNTEAFF. DNA for the CDR3: TGCGCCAGCAGCCAAGAGCCGAACACTGAAGCTTTCTTT.

The genes are TRBV21-1 and TRBJ2-1; the table calls TRBD2, which could not be checked here. TRBV21-1 is a known pseudogene. This CDR3 spans 16 amino acids. CDR3 in amino acids: CASTGTSGGPYNEQFF. CDR3 bases: TGTGCCAGCACCGGGACTAGCGGGGGGCCCTACAATGAGCAGTTCTTC.

V usage is TRBV5-1 and J usage is TRBJ2-3; the D gene is possibly TRBD1 (6 bases). The V gene lost 0 bases and the J gene lost 2 bases, with 7 bases spanning the gap. Germline lookup yields CDR1 SGHRS and CDR2 YFSETQ. The CDR3 runs 14 residues. CDR3: CASSLGDNTDTQYF. The CDR3 DNA reads TGCGCCAGCAGCTTGGGGGACAACACAGATACGCAGTATTTT.

The V gene is TRBV19, the J gene TRBJ2-6, with D tentatively TRBD1 or TRBD2 (5 bases each). The CDR3 is 13 amino acids. V was shortened by 8 bases and J by 2 bases, with 7 bases between the two germline ends. The germline CDR1 and CDR2 sequences are LNHDA and SQIVND (reference sequence). CDR3 protein: CASEGPGANVLTF. The CDR3 bases are TGTGCCAGTGAGGGACCTGGGGCCAACGTCCTGACTTTC.

To note about this clone: A much more abundant neighbour one base away suggests this may be a read error. The chain couples TRBV28 to TRBJ1-5; D uncertain. This CDR3 comprises 13 residues. The V and J ends lost 3 bases and 2 bases respectively, with 5 bases between them. Germline V gives CDR1 MDHEN, CDR2 SYDVKM. The CDR3 nucleotides read TGTGCCAGCAGTTTCCAGGGCAATCAGCCCCAGCATTTT. Translating it yields CASSFQGNQPQHF.

The chain employs TRBV29-1 and TRBJ1-5; TRBD1 might be the D (6 bases). V lost 5 bases and J 9 bases, leaving 17 bases between the germline ends. Germline CDR1 is SQVTM and CDR2 is ANQGSEA. This CDR3 contains 13 residues. This CDR3 is CSVKDSRLGPQHF. The CDR3 DNA reads TGCAGCGTTAAGGACAGCCGCTTGGGGCCCCAGCATTTT. The full variable domain, completed using reference TRBV29-1 and TRBJ1-5, is SAVISQKPSRDICQRGTSLTIQCQVDSQVTMMFWYRQQPGQSLTLIATANQGSEATYESGFVIDKFPISRPNLTFSTLTVSNMSPEDSSIYLCSVKDSRLGPQHFGDGTRLSIL.

The genes are TRBV5-6 and TRBJ1-2, with 10 bases matching TRBD1. CDR3 length: 17 residues. V lost 0 bases to trimming and J lost 7 bases; unmatched junction nucleotides: 12. Looked up from germline, CDR1 is SGHDT and CDR2 is YYEEEE. CDR3 protein: CASSLAVIGQGVGGYTF. CDR3 sequence (DNA): TGTGCCAGCAGCTTGGCCGTTATTGGACAGGGGGTCGGTGGCTACACCTTC.

The rearrangement uses TRBV5-1 and TRBJ2-3, with 12 bases identical to TRBD2. This CDR3 region has 16 residues. The V gene's germline CDR1 is SGHRS and CDR2 YFSETQ. V lost 1 base and J lost 3; bases outside the gene matches: 3. CDR3 loop: CASSLLTSGGTDTQYF. The CDR3 DNA follows: TGCGCCAGCAGCTTGTTGACTAGCGGGGGTACAGATACGCAGTATTTT.

This sequence joins TRBV28 and TRBJ1-3; D unresolved. CDR1 and CDR2 (germline): MDHEN, SYDVKM. Between the trimmed V and J ends, which lost 3 bases and 9 bases, there was a span of 12 bases. The CDR3 totals 13 residues. The CDR3 bases are TGTGCCAGCAGTTTGACATCCCCCGGCACCATATATTTT. Translating gives CASSLTSPGTIYF.

In the case of this clone: Other DNA sequences in this specimen translate into the identical CDR3. This rearrangement joins TRBV6-5 to TRBJ2-3; TRBD2 agrees at 14 bases. CDR1 and CDR2 (germline): MNHEY, SVGAGI. The CDR3 covers 16 residues. The trim removed 2 bases at V and 4 bases at J, leaving 2 bases unmatched. The CDR3 sequence is CASSYGLAGGPDTQYF. As DNA, the CDR3 is TGTGCCAGCAGTTACGGACTAGCGGGGGGCCCAGATACGCAGTATTTT.

The gene calls are TRBV6-6 and TRBJ1-2; D may be TRBD1 (5 bases). Germline lookup yields CDR1 MNHNY and CDR2 SVGAGI (reference sequence). V was cut by 5 bases and J by 8 bases, with 18 bases left in between. This CDR3 spans 14 amino acids. DNA for the CDR3: TGTGCCAGCAGTCCCTCGGGGCAGTTCGGCGGCTACACCTTC. Amino acids: CASSPSGQFGGYTF.

This clone was counted only a few times. The V call is TRBV7-2, the J call TRBJ1-1; D ambiguous. This CDR3 is 13 amino acids long. V was clipped by 4 bases and J by 1 base, with 7 bases between them. CDR1 and CDR2 (germline): SGHTA, FQGNSA. The CDR3: CASSSIGNTEAFF. The CDR3, as DNA: TGTGCCAGCAGCTCTATTGGGAACACTGAAGCTTTCTTT.

This chain uses TRBV7-6 with TRBJ1-1, with unresolved D. The germline gives CDR1 SGHVS, CDR2 FNYEAQ. V lost 5 bases, J lost 1 base, and 8 bases lay in between. This CDR3 has 13 residues. The CDR3 DNA reads TGTGCCAGCAGCCGGGATACGAACACTGAAGCTTTCTTT. Its translation is CASSRDTNTEAFF.

This clone was detected a few times. The J gene is TRBJ2-5, the V gene TRBV28; 11 bases line up with TRBD1. Germline-derived CDR1 and CDR2 are MDHEN and SYDVKM. The J segment lost 2 bases and the V segment lost 5 bases, leaving 10 bases of the junction unmatched. This CDR3 has 17 residues. CDR3 DNA: TGTGCCAGCAGTCCGAGGACCGGGACAGGGGGTCAAGAGACCCAGTACTTC. The encoded protein is CASSPRTGTGGQETQYF.

The chain employs TRBV28 and TRBJ2-2, with D tentatively TRBD2 (6 bases). Looked up from germline, CDR1 is MDHEN and CDR2 is SYDVKM. The CDR3 covers 15 residues. V gave up 1 base and J gave up 5 bases, with 11 bases separating them. The CDR3 nucleotides read TGTGCCAGCAGTTTATCCTGGGGGAGGACCGGGGAGCTGTTTTTT. Translated: CASSLSWGRTGELFF.

This clone was seen only a few times. The chain has TRBV12-5 and TRBJ2-3; 8 nucleotides match TRBD1. Unmatched junction bases numbered 9, after V lost 2 bases and J lost 11 bases. CDR3 length: 14 amino acids. Germline CDR1 reads LGHNT; CDR2 reads FRNRAP. The CDR3 bases are TGTGCTAGTGGTTTGCCGAACAGGGGGATTGGGCAGTATTTT. Protein product: CASGLPNRGIGQYF.

This clone occurred a few times. The chain links TRBV19 to TRBJ1-2; the match to TRBD1 covers 12 bases. This CDR3 comprises 14 residues. Germline loops: CDR1 LNHDA, CDR2 SQIVND (reference sequence). The V segment lost 4 bases and the J segment 9 bases; nucleotides outside the gene matches: 6. For the CDR3, the DNA is TGTGCCAGTAGTAGGGGACAGGGGGCGCCGAGCTACACCTTC. This gives the protein CASSRGQGAPSYTF.